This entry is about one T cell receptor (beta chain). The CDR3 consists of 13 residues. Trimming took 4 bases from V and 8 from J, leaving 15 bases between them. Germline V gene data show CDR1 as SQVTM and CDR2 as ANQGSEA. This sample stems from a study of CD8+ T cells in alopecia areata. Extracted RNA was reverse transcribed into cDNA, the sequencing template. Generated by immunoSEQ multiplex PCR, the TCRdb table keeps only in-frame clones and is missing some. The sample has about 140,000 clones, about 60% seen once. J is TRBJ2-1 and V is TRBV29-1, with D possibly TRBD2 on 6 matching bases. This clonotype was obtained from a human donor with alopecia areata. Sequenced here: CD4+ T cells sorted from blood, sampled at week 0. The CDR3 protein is CSVGWRGSDEQFF. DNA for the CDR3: TGCAGCGTTGGCTGGCGGGGAAGCGATGAGCAGTTCTTC.